These 3 T cell receptor beta chains came from one sample sequenced in a study of T cell responses to AZD1222 COVID-19 vaccine. Here immunoSEQ multiplex PCR was the method, and the copy in TCRdb shows in-frame clones only, minus some. This sample has tens of thousands of clones, with 80% to 95% found just once. The specimen was peripheral blood, collected 28 days after the second AZD1222 dose. The receptors derive from an adult who received the AZD1222 COVID-19 vaccine.

The rearrangement uses TRBV11-3 and TRBJ2-5, with D tentatively TRBD2 (5 bases). CDR3 length equals 13 residues. Germline values: CDR1 SGHNT, CDR2 YENEEA. Deletions cut 6 bases from V and 3 bases from J, with 11 bases between. The CDR3 DNA reads as TGTGCCAGCAGTATTTACGGGAAAGAGACCCAGTACTTC. Translating it yields CASSIYGKETQYF. The full variable domain, completed using reference TRBV11-3 and TRBJ2-5, is EAGVVQSPRYKIIEKKQPVAFWCNPISGHNTLYWYLQNLGQGPELLIRYENEEAVDDSQLPKDRFSAERLKGVDSTLKIQPAELGDSAVYLCASSIYGKETQYFGPGTRLLVL.

The rearrangement links TRBV7-2 to TRBJ1-2, with D unclear. CDR3 size: 15 residues. V was clipped by 1 base and J by 4 bases, with 13 bases between them. Per germline, CDR1 SGHTA and CDR2 FQGNSA. CDR3 sequence: CASSLGPGEGYGYTF. CDR3 nucleotide sequence: TGTGCCAGCAGCTTAGGGCCTGGTGAAGGCTATGGCTACACCTTC.

The V and J genes are TRBV7-3 and TRBJ2-1; D uncertain. Germline CDR1 reads SGHTA; CDR2 reads FQGTGA. The CDR3 is 13 amino acids. The V gene lost 0 bases and the J gene lost 6 bases, with 6 bases spanning the gap. The CDR3 DNA reads TGTGCCAGCAGCTTAACCGTTACCAATGAGCAGTTCTTC. Amino acids: CASSLTVTNEQFF.